This T cell receptor beta chain was identified during a study of OX40 agonist ivuxolimab in advanced cancers. On the study more broadly: An anti-OX40 (CD134) antibody with agonistic activity, ivuxolimab, was administered to patients. One patient with hepatocellular carcinoma and two with cutaneous melanoma, three in all, had partial responses.

Notes on the study in general: Among T cells, CD8+ cells averaged more expanded clones than CD4+ cells.

The CDR3 sequence is 16 residues long. Deletions cut 2 bases from V and 0 bases from J, with 12 bases between. Per the germline V gene, CDR1 is SGDLS and CDR2 is YYNGEE. The table came from immunoSEQ multiplex PCR; TCRdb's copy has only in-frame clones and leaves some out. The sample carries approximately 65,000 clones, 82% recorded once. Concerning this clone itself: Its antigen is not known. This sample also contains other DNA sequences that code for the same CDR3.

The chain couples TRBV9 to TRBJ1-3; the D gene is possibly TRBD1 (5 bases). This specimen was CD4+ or CD8+ T cells sorted from blood, taken in a trial of the OX40 agonist ivuxolimab. The source of this sequence is an adult with an advanced solid tumor such as melanoma, head and neck, liver or kidney cancer. The CDR3 nucleotides read TGTGCCAGCAGCGTCGCGGCAGGGAGCTCTGGAAACACCATATATTTT. As protein: CASSVAAGSSGNTIYF.